This T cell receptor (beta chain) was recorded in a study of T-cell reconstitution after alpha-beta-depleted transplantation in children (dated by TCRdb to about 2016). Regarding the study in general: Using TCR repertoire profiling, the study quantitatively followed how T-cell immune reconstitution unfolded in children after TCRalphabeta/CD19-depleted allogeneic hematopoietic cell transplantation.

Reading from cysteine to phenylalanine, the CDR3 counts 15 amino acids. Only CDR3 DNA is held: 45 bases, read in frame from base 1. V and J are truncated by 4 bases and 2 bases respectively, leaving an intervening sequence of 15 bases. The germline V gene provides CDR1 LGHNA and CDR2 YSLEER. The library relied on PCR. The run used an Illumina HiSeq 2500. To normalize quantification of the TCRbeta repertoire, the TCR libraries were built with molecular barcoding that relied on unique molecular identifiers. TCRdb reprocessed the public reads (quality trimming at Q25 with fastp, clone calling with MiXCR) and kept in-frame beta chains. Every CDR3 protein is listed once, alongside the most common genes and DNA of its rows. Present in this sample are 170,000 or so distinct CDR3 sequences, roughly 6.8% of which were seen just once. The ten largest clones take up about 2.9% of the sample. Relative to its sample, this clonotype is medium-sized (0.01 to 0.1%). Its antigen remains unidentified. Base-call qualities are not available, and no considerably larger clone is one nucleotide away.

The material sequenced was PBMCs from the stem cell graft donor, taken from the stem cell graft. Rearrangement joined TRBV4-3 to TRBJ2-7; the D segment is perhaps TRBD1 or TRBD2, each sharing 5 matched bases. The receptor comes from a human donor who donated a stem cell graft to a child with Wiskott-Aldrich syndrome. The CDR3 reads CASSRERDHTYEQYF. The nucleotide sequence is TGCGCCAGCAGCCGCGAACGGGACCATACCTACGAGCAGTACTTC.